The present T cell receptor (beta chain) was sequenced within a study of metastatic and nonmetastatic thyroid tumors. The wider study: Malignant and benign thyroid patients had repertoires compared in peripheral blood and tumor or nodule tissue.

Points on this clone: Antigen specificity is unknown. A much larger clone lies one base from this, so it may be a read error.

Authors' processing steps: A classifier for distant metastasis in papillary thyroid cancer was constructed using CDR3 differences observed across clinicopathological groups. From the PCR reads, TCRdb re-called clones with MiXCR. Clone size and V and J calls follow TCRdb, not the original study. The sample includes approximately 84,000 clones, 15% of them seen just once. Study-wide findings and caveats: Within blood and tumor, benign nodules reportedly had significantly lower TCR beta diversity than malignant thyroid tumors did.

The ends were cut back, 3 bases at V and 2 bases at J, with 11 bases in the middle. From germline, CDR1 is SGHRS and CDR2 YFSETQ. The CDR3 runs to 14 residues. All patients were untreated before thyroid surgery. The sequence was collected from a female donor with papillary thyroid cancer or a benign thyroid nodule (not recorded which). Some clones in this sample may be carry-over from other donors' samples. The sample consisted of blood. The chain employs TRBV5-1 and TRBJ1-1, with D possibly being TRBD1 (5 bases). CDR3 DNA: TGCGCCAGCAGCTCCAGACAGATCAACACTGAAGCTTTCTTT. As protein: CASSSRQINTEAFF.